One sample yielded the 4 T cell receptor beta chains listed below, sequenced in a study of cytomegalovirus exposure and HLA in healthy donors. The PCR employed 60 Vbeta primers together with 13 Jbeta primers. TCRdb's copy holds only in-frame clones and misses some; the assay was immunoSEQ multiplex PCR. The sample totals 100,000 to 150,000 clones. The source material was PBMCs. The receptors derive from a woman in her forties in good health and CMV-seronegative.

V gene TRBV5-1 combines with J gene TRBJ1-1; TRBD1 agrees at 8 bases. Unmatched junction bases numbered 6, after V lost 4 bases and J lost 1 base. Germline V gene lookup returns CDR1 SGHRS and CDR2 YFSETQ. The length of the CDR3 is 15 residues. The CDR3 region has the DNA TGCGCCAGCAGCGACCGACAGGGGAAGAACACTGAAGCTTTCTTT. Its translation: CASSDRQGKNTEAFF. Looking up the rest from reference TRBV5-1 and TRBJ1-1 gives the full variable domain: KAGVTQTPRYLIKTRGQQVTLSCSPISGHRSVSWYQQTPGQGLQFLFEYFSETQRNKGNFPGRFSGRQFSNSRSEMNVSTLELGDSALYLCASSDRQGKNTEAFFGQGTRLTVV.

The chain has TRBV6-5 and TRBJ1-1, with D perhaps TRBD1 (6 bases). The germline V and J ends were trimmed by 2 bases and 3 bases, with 10 bases remaining between them. The CDR3 runs to 14 residues. CDR1 and CDR2 from the germline V gene are MNHEY and SVGAGI. The CDR3 DNA sequence: TGTGCCAGCAGTTACCACAAGGGGGACACTGAAGCTTTCTTT. Translating gives CASSYHKGDTEAFF.

This sequence joins TRBV14 and TRBJ1-1, with D uncertain. The CDR3 has 15 amino acids. V was cut by 0 bases and J by 6 bases, with 14 bases left in between. Germline loops: CDR1 SGHDN, CDR2 FVKESK. This CDR3 is CASSQDWHGEAEAFF. The CDR3 nucleotides are TGTGCCAGCAGCCAAGATTGGCACGGAGAGGCTGAAGCTTTCTTT.

The chain joins TRBV19 to TRBJ1-2; D is unclear. Germline values: CDR1 LNHDA, CDR2 SQIVND (reference sequence). V was trimmed by 6 bases and J by 0 bases, leaving 11 bases between them. The CDR3 covers 14 residues. CDR3 in amino acids: CASRSELANYGYTF. The CDR3 DNA is TGTGCCAGTAGATCGGAGTTAGCTAACTATGGCTACACCTTC.